Listed below are T cell receptor beta chains from one sample, sequenced in a study of T-cell memory formation after mild COVID-19. TCRdb reanalysed the 5' RACE reads using MiXCR and keeps one entry per CDR3 protein. This table holds a few hundred thousand distinct CDR3 sequences, more than 15% found once. Sequenced: PBMCs or a T cell subset sorted from them (not recorded which). The source of these receptors is a man in his late teens or twenties who had mild COVID-19 (a few samples of this study predate the infection). Cell type and time point are not known. Both conserved end residues are trimmed from each CDR3.

j_call,v_call,cdr3_aa
TRBJ1-1,TRBV14,ASSQDIRGYKNTEAF
TRBJ2-5,TRBV5-1,ASSLATSGEETQY
TRBJ1-1,TRBV5-1,ASSLQGGGNTEAF
TRBJ1-4,TRBV9,ASSVAIGTGGGEKLF
TRBJ1-4,TRBV12-3/TRBV12-4,ASSPGGVGTGWLF
TRBJ1-1,TRBV6-5,ASSFYTEAF
TRBJ2-6,TRBV3-1,ASSQTGLGYHSGANVLT
TRBJ1-1,TRBV4-1,ASTNRAKNTEAF
TRBJ2-5,TRBV29-1,SVGFPPGGKTQY
TRBJ2-2,TRBV6-2/TRBV6-3,ASSYSVRGATTGELF
TRBJ1-4,TRBV4-3,ASSQDLKEKLF
TRBJ2-5,TRBV6-5,ASSYRGETQY
TRBJ2-1,TRBV9,ASSVVSNYNEQF
TRBJ2-3,TRBV7-9,ASSFGGGTDTQY
TRBJ1-1,TRBV5-1,ASSWTGGQDTEAF
TRBJ2-5,TRBV5-1,ASSSDPPGTQY
TRBJ2-7,TRBV6-5,ASRPGQDYEQY
TRBJ2-7,TRBV7-9,ASSLVIYEQY
TRBJ2-5,TRBV5-6,ASSFGTPETQY
TRBJ1-5,TRBV24-1,ATSDSNQPQH
TRBJ2-1,TRBV5-1,ASSLTQPRSYNEQF
TRBJ2-5,TRBV12-3/TRBV12-4,ASTPSGEETQY
TRBJ1-2,TRBV5-5,ASSFLWGTDGYT
TRBJ2-1,TRBV18,ASSPLPEVQVVNEQF
TRBJ2-3,TRBV15,ATSRERGGDTQY
TRBJ1-1,TRBV6-7,ASKGAKARPSKAF
TRBJ2-3,TRBV7-9,ASSSGTGKY
TRBJ1-1,TRBV27,ASSLLLPSTGVNTEAF
TRBJ2-1,TRBV4-2,ASSQAGGPYNEQF
TRBJ2-1,TRBV7-8,ASSSIRGSPYNEQF
TRBJ1-1,TRBV20-1,SAGTGRFPAEAF
TRBJ2-3,TRBV5-1,ASSLGTVFTDTQY
TRBJ2-3,TRBV5-1,ASSPGLRTQY
TRBJ1-5,TRBV4-2,ASSHAQGESNQPQH
TRBJ2-3,TRBV9,ASSVEPGTDTQY
TRBJ2-5,TRBV5-1,ASSLLPGGQETQY
TRBJ1-3,TRBV12-3/TRBV12-4,ASSLWATGNTIY
TRBJ1-5,TRBV5-1,ASSLGDLDQPQH
TRBJ2-2,TRBV24-1,ATSDLRTGGNTGELF
TRBJ1-1,TRBV6-2/TRBV6-3,ASTHRRVLDTEAF
TRBJ1-1,TRBV6-5,ASSSLRQGGNTEAF
TRBJ1-1,TRBV14,ASSHAGAGVMNTEAF
TRBJ2-7,TRBV20-1,SARASPPDRGFYEQY
TRBJ2-7,TRBV5-1,ASSLAPVSSSYEQY
TRBJ2-5,TRBV18,ASSPVTVQETQY
TRBJ2-1,TRBV29-1,SDLGLAGGRDEQF
TRBJ1-6,TRBV20-1,SARLTGRGNSPLH
TRBJ2-1,TRBV7-9,ASSSQGPNEQF
TRBJ1-2,TRBV5-1,ASSSIPGTGGYSGGYT
TRBJ1-6,TRBV7-2,ASSLWGILH
TRBJ2-5,TRBV10-3,AISDAGREETQY
TRBJ2-2,TRBV5-1,ASSTRGQTTGELF
TRBJ1-1,TRBV6-5,ASSYKMNTEAF
TRBJ1-4,TRBV6-5,ASRILQGEKLF
TRBJ1-2,TRBV6-2/TRBV6-3,ASSYGAGAQYGYT
TRBJ1-2,TRBV18,ASSARTGDYGYT